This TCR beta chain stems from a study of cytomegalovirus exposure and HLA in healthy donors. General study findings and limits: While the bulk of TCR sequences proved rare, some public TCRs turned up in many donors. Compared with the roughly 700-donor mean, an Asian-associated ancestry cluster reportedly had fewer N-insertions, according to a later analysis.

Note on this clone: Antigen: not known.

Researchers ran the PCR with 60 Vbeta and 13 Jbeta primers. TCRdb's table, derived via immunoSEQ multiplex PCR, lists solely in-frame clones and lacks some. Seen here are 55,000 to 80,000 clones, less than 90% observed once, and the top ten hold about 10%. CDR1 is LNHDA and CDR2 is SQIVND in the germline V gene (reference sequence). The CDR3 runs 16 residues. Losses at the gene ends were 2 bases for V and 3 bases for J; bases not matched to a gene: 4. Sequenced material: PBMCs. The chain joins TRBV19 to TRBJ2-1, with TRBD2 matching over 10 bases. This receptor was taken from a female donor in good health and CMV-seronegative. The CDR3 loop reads CASSISASGSYNEQFF. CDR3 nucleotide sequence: TGTGCCAGTAGTATATCCGCTAGCGGGAGCTACAATGAGCAGTTCTTC.